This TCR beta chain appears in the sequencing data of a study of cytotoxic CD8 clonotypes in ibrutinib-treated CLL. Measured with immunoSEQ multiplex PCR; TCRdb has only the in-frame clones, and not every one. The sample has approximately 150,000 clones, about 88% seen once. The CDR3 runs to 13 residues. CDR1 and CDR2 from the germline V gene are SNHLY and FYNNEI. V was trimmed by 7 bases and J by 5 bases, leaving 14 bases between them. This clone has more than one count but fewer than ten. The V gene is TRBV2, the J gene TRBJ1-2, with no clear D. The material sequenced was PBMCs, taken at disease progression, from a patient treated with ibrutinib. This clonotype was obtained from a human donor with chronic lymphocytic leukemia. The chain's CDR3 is CASTGREGYGYTF. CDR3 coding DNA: TGTGCCAGCACTGGCCGGGAAGGTTATGGCTACACCTTC.